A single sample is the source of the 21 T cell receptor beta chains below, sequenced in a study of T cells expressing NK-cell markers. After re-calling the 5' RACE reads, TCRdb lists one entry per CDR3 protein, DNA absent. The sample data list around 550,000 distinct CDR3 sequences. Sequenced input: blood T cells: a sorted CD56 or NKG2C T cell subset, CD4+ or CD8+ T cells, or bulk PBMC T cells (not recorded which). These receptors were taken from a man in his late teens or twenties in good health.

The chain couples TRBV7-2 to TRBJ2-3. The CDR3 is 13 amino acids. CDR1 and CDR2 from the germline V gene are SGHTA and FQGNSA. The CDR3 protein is CASSPSSINTQYF.

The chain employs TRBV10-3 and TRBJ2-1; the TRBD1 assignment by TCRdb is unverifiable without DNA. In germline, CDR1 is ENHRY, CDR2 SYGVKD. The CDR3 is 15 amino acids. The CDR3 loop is CASTGAPSSYNEQFF.

The CDR3 here is CASSLEGTIDNEQFF. The chain has TRBV11-2 and TRBJ2-1; TCRdb calls TRBD2, which cannot be checked without DNA. The CDR3 length is 15 residues. The germline V gene has CDR1 SGHAT and CDR2 FQNNGV.

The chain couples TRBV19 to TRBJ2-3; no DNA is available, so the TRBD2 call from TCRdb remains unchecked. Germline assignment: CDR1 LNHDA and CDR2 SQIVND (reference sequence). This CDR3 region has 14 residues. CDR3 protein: CASSKGLGTDTQYF. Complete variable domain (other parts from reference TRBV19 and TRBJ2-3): DGGITQSPKYLFRKEGQNVTLSCEQNLNHDAMYWYRQDPGQGLRLIYYSQIVNDFQKGDIAEGYSVSREKKESFPLTVTSAQKNPTAFYLCASSKGLGTDTQYFGPGTRLTVL.

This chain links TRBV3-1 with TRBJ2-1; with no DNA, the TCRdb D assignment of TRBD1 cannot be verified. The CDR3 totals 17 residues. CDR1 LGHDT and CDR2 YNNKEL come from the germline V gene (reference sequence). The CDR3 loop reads CASSHGQGNNWYNEQFF.

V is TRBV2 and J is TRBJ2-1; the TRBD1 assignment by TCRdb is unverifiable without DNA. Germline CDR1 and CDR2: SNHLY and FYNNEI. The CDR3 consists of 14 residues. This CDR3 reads CAGGTPISYNEQFF.

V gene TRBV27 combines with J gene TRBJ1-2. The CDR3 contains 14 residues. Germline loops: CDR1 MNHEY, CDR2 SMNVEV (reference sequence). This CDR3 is CASSPDSGGLGYTF.

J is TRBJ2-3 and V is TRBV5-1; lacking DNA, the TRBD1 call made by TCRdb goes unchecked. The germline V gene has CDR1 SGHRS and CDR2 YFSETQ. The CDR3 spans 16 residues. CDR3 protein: CASSTFGTVETDTQYF. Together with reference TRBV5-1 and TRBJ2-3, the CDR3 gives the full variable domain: KAGVTQTPRYLIKTRGQQVTLSCSPISGHRSVSWYQQTPGQGLQFLFEYFSETQRNKGNFPGRFSGRQFSNSRSEMNVSTLELGDSALYLCASSTFGTVETDTQYFGPGTRLTVL.

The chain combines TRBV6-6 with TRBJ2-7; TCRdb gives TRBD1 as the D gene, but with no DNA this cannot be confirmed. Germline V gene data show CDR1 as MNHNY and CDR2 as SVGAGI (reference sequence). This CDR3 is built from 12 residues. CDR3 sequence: CASSDHRAEQYF.

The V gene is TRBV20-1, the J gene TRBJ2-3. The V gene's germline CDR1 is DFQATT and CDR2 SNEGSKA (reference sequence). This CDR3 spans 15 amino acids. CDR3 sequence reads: CSARDLGTITDTQYF.

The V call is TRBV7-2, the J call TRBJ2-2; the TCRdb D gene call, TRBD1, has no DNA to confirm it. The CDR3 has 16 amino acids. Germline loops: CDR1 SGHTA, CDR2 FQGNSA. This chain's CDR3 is CASSRTGTSNTGELFF.

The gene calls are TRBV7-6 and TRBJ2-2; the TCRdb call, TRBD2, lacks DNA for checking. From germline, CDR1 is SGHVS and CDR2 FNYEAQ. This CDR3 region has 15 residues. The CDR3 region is CASSPEGPNTGELFF.

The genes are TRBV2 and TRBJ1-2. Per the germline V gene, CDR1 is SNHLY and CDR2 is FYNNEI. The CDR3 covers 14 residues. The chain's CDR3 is CASSESGHWNGYTF.

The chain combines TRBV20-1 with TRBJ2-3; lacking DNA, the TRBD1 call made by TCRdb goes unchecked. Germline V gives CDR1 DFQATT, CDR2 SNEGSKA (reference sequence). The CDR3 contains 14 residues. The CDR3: CSASGGGEADTQYF.

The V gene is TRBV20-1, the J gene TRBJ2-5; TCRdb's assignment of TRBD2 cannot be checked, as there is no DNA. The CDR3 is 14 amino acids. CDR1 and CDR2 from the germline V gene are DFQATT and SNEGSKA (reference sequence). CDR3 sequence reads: CSARDVGLQETQYF.

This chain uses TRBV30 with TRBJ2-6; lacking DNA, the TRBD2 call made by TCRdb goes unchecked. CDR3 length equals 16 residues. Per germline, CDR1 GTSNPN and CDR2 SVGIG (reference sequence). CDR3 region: CACHLSGTNGANVLTF.

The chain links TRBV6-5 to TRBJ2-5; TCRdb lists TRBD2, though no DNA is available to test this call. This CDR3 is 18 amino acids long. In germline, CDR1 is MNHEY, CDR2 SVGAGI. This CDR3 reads CASSSPTSGRALGETQYF.

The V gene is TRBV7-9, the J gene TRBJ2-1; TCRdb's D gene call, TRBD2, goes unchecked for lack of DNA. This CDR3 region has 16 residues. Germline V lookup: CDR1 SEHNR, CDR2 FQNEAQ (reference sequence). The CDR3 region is CASSFPASGRTGEQFF.

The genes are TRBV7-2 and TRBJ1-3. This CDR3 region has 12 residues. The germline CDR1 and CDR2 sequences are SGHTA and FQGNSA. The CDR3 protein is CASSSFGDTIYF.

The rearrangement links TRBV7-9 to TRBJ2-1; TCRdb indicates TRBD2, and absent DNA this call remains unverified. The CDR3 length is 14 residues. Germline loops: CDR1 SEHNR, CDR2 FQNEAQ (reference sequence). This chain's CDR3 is CASSSPQLIHEQFF.

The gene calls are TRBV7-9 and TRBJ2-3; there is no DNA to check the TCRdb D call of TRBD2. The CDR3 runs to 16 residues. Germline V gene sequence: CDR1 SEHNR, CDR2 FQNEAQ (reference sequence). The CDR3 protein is CASSSAASGRIDTQYF.